Following are 32 T cell receptor beta chains from one sample sequenced in a study of T cells after yellow fever vaccination. TCRdb re-called the 5' RACE reads through MiXCR, storing one row per CDR3 protein. The sample has hundreds of thousands of distinct CDR3 sequences, less than 15% seen once. Sequencing was performed on PBMCs, taken on the day of the yellow fever booster vaccination. The receptor set was obtained from a man aged 25 to 45 who received the YFV17D yellow fever vaccine.

This clonotype was observed many times. V usage is TRBV27 and J usage is TRBJ1-6; 7 bases are shared with TRBD1. Germline lookup yields CDR1 MNHEY and CDR2 SMNVEV (reference sequence). The V and J ends lost 6 bases and 7 bases, in that order; junction bases with no gene match: 3. The CDR3 has 13 residues. Here the CDR3 DNA reads TGTGCCAGCAGGGGACAGAGGAATTCACCCCTCCACTTT. Translation gives CASRGQRNSPLHF.

This rearrangement joins TRBV11-2 to TRBJ2-2, with 9 bases that match TRBD2. The germline CDR1 and CDR2 sequences are SGHAT and FQNNGV. V shed 4 bases and J 9 bases; nucleotides not matched to a gene: 12. CDR3 length equals 16 residues. CDR3 nucleotide sequence: TGTGCCAGCAGCTCCTCCCTGCTAGCGGGATCCAGGGAGCTGTTTTTT. Protein: CASSSSLLAGSRELFF.

This clonotype was seen more than once but under ten times. V and J are TRBV10-3 and TRBJ2-1; unclear D gene. Germline V gene data show CDR1 as ENHRY and CDR2 as SYGVKD. The CDR3 covers 13 residues. Trimming stripped 5 bases from V and 9 bases from J, with 14 bases between. The CDR3 DNA follows: TGTGCCATCAGTCCCGGTCGAGAGAGTGAGCAGTTCTTC. It encodes CAISPGRESEQFF.

The V call is TRBV7-2, the J call TRBJ2-1, with 7 bases matching TRBD1. V shed 6 bases, J shed 7 bases, and the junction held 9 bases outside the gene matches. The CDR3 is made up of 14 amino acids. Looked up from germline, CDR1 is SGHTA and CDR2 is FQGNSA. The CDR3 loop is CASRPGTVENEQFF. Here the CDR3 DNA reads TGTGCCAGCAGGCCCGGGACAGTGGAGAATGAGCAGTTCTTC.

This chain uses TRBV4-3 with TRBJ2-7, with D possibly TRBD2 on 6 matching bases. The CDR3 is 16 amino acids. CDR1 is LGHNA and CDR2 is YSLEER in the germline V gene. V lost 0 bases, J lost 0 bases, and 12 bases lay in between. CDR3 coding DNA: TGCGCCAGCAGCCAAGAGATCCGGGGGAGCTCCTACGAGCAGTACTTC. It specifies CASSQEIRGSSYEQYF.

Many counts were recorded for this clonotype. The genes are TRBV11-1 and TRBJ2-2, with 9 bases lining up with TRBD2. This CDR3 region has 18 residues. V shed 4 bases, J shed 1 base, and the junction held 10 bases outside the gene matches. In germline, CDR1 is SGHAT, CDR2 FQDESV (reference sequence). CDR3: CASSSQLLAGMNTGELFF. CDR3 sequence (DNA): TGTGCCAGCAGCTCCCAACTCCTAGCGGGGATGAACACCGGGGAGCTGTTTTTT.

This rearrangement joins TRBV2 to TRBJ2-3; 9 nucleotides agree with TRBD1. The CDR3 is made up of 14 amino acids. Losses at the gene ends were 6 bases for V and 3 bases for J; bases not matched to a gene: 4. CDR1 SNHLY and CDR2 FYNNEI come from the germline V gene. Here the CDR3 reads CASSGQGPTDTQYF. As DNA, the CDR3 is TGTGCCAGCAGCGGACAGGGGCCTACAGATACGCAGTATTTT.

CDR3 sequence reads: CASSPEYTQYF. The CDR3 DNA follows: TGTGCCAGCAGTCCTGAATACACCCAGTACTTC. The chain joins TRBV6-2 or TRBV6-3 to TRBJ2-5; D not certain. Germline values: CDR1 MNHEY, CDR2 SVGEGT. V lost 5 bases, J lost 8 bases, and 9 bases lay in between. The CDR3 runs 11 residues.

The chain recombines TRBV7-8 with TRBJ2-7, with D possibly called TRBD1 or TRBD2 (5 bases each). This CDR3 spans 14 amino acids. V was cut by 5 bases and J by 2 bases, with 13 bases left in between. The germline V gene encodes CDR1 SGHVS and CDR2 FQNEAQ. This chain's CDR3 is CASSPGTTTYEQYF. In DNA form, the CDR3 reads TGTGCCAGCAGCCCCGGGACGACAACCTACGAGCAGTACTTC.

The V gene is TRBV7-2, the J gene TRBJ1-6, with D tentatively TRBD1 (6 bases). V was shortened by 0 bases and J by 6 bases, with 12 bases between the two germline ends. Germline CDR1 and CDR2: SGHTA and FQGNSA. The CDR3 totals 16 residues. The CDR3 sequence is CASSLASGGSNSPLHF. CDR3 DNA sequence: TGTGCCAGCAGCTTAGCTTCGGGGGGCAGTAATTCACCCCTCCACTTT.

This clonotype has just one count. The CDR3 loop reads CSAGLGQAKYNEQFF. Written as DNA, the CDR3 is TGCAGTGCTGGCCTCGGGCAAGCGAAGTACAATGAGCAGTTCTTC. The chain links TRBV20-1 to TRBJ2-1; D gene unclear. This CDR3 has 15 amino acids. The V end was cut by 5 bases, the J end by 4 bases, with 18 bases between. Germline-derived CDR1 and CDR2 are DFQATT and SNEGSKA (reference sequence).

This clonotype was seen more than once but under ten times. The chain uses TRBV5-6 and TRBJ1-1, with unresolved D. Germline V gene data show CDR1 as SGHDT and CDR2 as YYEEEE. The V and J ends lost 6 bases and 0 bases respectively, with 15 bases between them. CDR3 length: 15 amino acids. CDR3 sequence reads: CASTGMRIMNTEAFF. DNA for the CDR3: TGTGCCAGCACGGGCATGAGGATCATGAACACTGAAGCTTTCTTT.

As to this clonotype: It is likely a read error, because the conserved phenylalanine at the end of the CDR3 is missing. The chain links TRBV6-2 or TRBV6-3 to TRBJ2-1; weak D call: TRBD2 (5 bases). CDR3 length: 12 amino acids. V was trimmed by 5 bases and J by 10 bases, leaving 12 bases between them. Germline lookup yields CDR1 MNHEY and CDR2 SVGEGT. CDR3 coding DNA: TGTGCCAGCAGTGGCGGGCCACAGGAGCAGTTCTTA. It codes for CASSGGPQEQFL.

The V call is TRBV2, the J call TRBJ1-6; D is undetermined. Looked up from germline, CDR1 is SNHLY and CDR2 is FYNNEI. The CDR3 extends over 13 amino acids. V gave up 7 bases and J gave up 8 bases, with 12 bases separating them. CDR3 coding DNA: TGTGCCAGCAAAGAGACCAGTGATTCACCCCTCCACTTT. Translated: CASKETSDSPLHF. The whole variable domain, filled in from reference TRBV2 and TRBJ1-6, reads EPEVTQTPSHQVTQMGQEVILRCVPISNHLYFYWYRQILGQKVEFLVSFYNNEISEKSEIFDDQFSVERPDGSNFTLKIRSTKLEDSAMYFCASKETSDSPLHFGNGTRLTVT.

This clonotype showed up many times. Mismatch with germline at one junction end may stem from a read error. The chain employs TRBV5-1 and TRBJ2-5; 7 bases map to TRBD1. This CDR3 has 13 residues. In germline, CDR1 is SGHRS, CDR2 YFSETQ. CDR3 residues: CASSLDRAETQYF. Written as DNA, the CDR3 is TGTGCCAGCAGCCTAGACAGGGCCGAGACCCAGTACTTC.

This chain connects TRBV5-1 to TRBJ2-7; D may be TRBD2 (7 bases). The CDR3 is 14 residues long. The germline V and J ends were trimmed by 5 bases and 3 bases, with 15 bases remaining between them. Looked up from germline, CDR1 is SGHRS and CDR2 is YFSETQ. Written as DNA, the CDR3 is TGCGCCAGCAGTTACAGGGAGGGGGTCTACGAGCAGTACTTC. It specifies CASSYREGVYEQYF.

This sequence joins TRBV19 and TRBJ2-2, with D possibly being TRBD2 (5 bases). The V and J ends lost 6 bases and 4 bases respectively, with 27 bases between them. This CDR3 contains 19 residues. Germline V CDR1 and CDR2: LNHDA, SQIVND (reference sequence). CDR3 nucleotides: TGTGCCAGTAGCACTCCCCCGGTGGGAGCGTATTCGAGCACCGGGGAGCTGTTTTTT. Protein: CASSTPPVGAYSSTGELFF. Based on the CDR3 plus reference TRBV19 and TRBJ2-2, the full variable domain is DGGITQSPKYLFRKEGQNVTLSCEQNLNHDAMYWYRQDPGQGLRLIYYSQIVNDFQKGDIAEGYSVSREKKESFPLTVTSAQKNPTAFYLCASSTPPVGAYSSTGELFFGEGSRLTVL.

This clonotype turned up a few times. The chain carries TRBV10-1 and TRBJ2-7; tentatively, D is TRBD1 (6 bases). Trimming pared 4 bases from V and 2 bases from J, leaving 9 bases between. Germline V lookup: CDR1 WNHNN, CDR2 SYGVQD (reference sequence). This CDR3 comprises 13 residues. CDR3 in amino acids: CASSANRAYEQYF. The CDR3 DNA reads TGCGCCAGCAGTGCGAACAGGGCCTACGAGCAGTACTTC.

This clonotype was found a few times. The rearrangement uses TRBV6-1 and TRBJ1-3; 9 positions agree with TRBD1. Trimming took 6 bases from V and 4 from J; bases not matched to a gene: 4. The CDR3 is 14 amino acids. Per germline, CDR1 MNHNS and CDR2 SASEGT. DNA of the CDR3: TGTGCCAGCAGCACCGGGACAGGGGGAAACACCATATATTTT. Its translation is CASSTGTGGNTIYF.

This clonotype was detected ten times or more. The V gene is TRBV30, the J gene TRBJ2-1; 14 bases map to TRBD2. Germline-derived CDR1 and CDR2 are GTSNPN and SVGIG (reference sequence). Unmatched junction bases numbered 6, after V lost 2 bases and J lost 0 bases. The CDR3 runs 18 residues. The CDR3 here is CAWSSRTSGRLSYNEQFF. The DNA of the CDR3 is TGTGCCTGGAGTTCGAGGACTAGCGGGAGGCTCTCCTACAATGAGCAGTTCTTC.

The rearrangement uses TRBV20-1 and TRBJ2-2, with D unresolved. Germline values: CDR1 DFQATT, CDR2 SNEGSKA (reference sequence). Trimming shortened V by 3 bases and J by 6 bases, and 11 bases separated the two germline ends. The CDR3 contains 13 residues. Here the CDR3 reads CSARAAESGELFF. The CDR3 bases are TGCAGTGCTAGGGCCGCCGAGTCCGGGGAGCTGTTTTTT.

In its sample, this clonotype was seen a few times. V and J are TRBV20-1 and TRBJ2-1, with D tentatively TRBD1 or TRBD2 (5 bases each). Germline lookup yields CDR1 DFQATT and CDR2 SNEGSKA (reference sequence). The V end lost 1 base, the J end lost 0 bases, and 10 bases lay between the germline ends. The CDR3 is 15 residues long. For the CDR3, the DNA is TGCAGTGCTAGAGGTCGAGGGGACTCCTACAATGAGCAGTTCTTC. Its translation: CSARGRGDSYNEQFF.

This clonotype has just a few counts. The chain couples TRBV6-2 or TRBV6-3 to TRBJ2-1; unclear D gene. V was shortened by 2 bases and J by 9 bases, with 11 bases between the two germline ends. The CDR3 length is 13 residues. Germline CDR1 reads MNHEY; CDR2 reads SVGEGT. This CDR3 is CASSYQHNLEQFF. CDR3 bases: TGTGCCAGCAGTTACCAGCACAACCTTGAGCAGTTCTTC.

The sample holds a few counts of this clonotype. The gene calls are TRBV7-2 and TRBJ1-3; 8 nucleotides agree with TRBD1. V trimming: 4 bases; J trimming: 4 bases; junction bases outside the gene matches: 6. This CDR3 contains 15 residues. The germline gives CDR1 SGHTA, CDR2 FQGNSA. In DNA, the CDR3 is TGTGCCAGCAGCTCACAGGGACAGGCCGGAAACACCATATATTTT. Its translation: CASSSQGQAGNTIYF.

This clonotype has at least ten counts. V gene TRBV25-1 combines with J gene TRBJ2-5; weak D call: TRBD2 (6 bases). Trimming shortened V by 11 bases and J by 3 bases, and 10 bases separated the two germline ends. The CDR3 has 11 amino acids. Germline V gene data show CDR1 as MGHDK and CDR2 as SYGVNS. The CDR3 DNA follows: TGTGCCGTCGGGGGAGAAGAGACCCAGTACTTC. Translating gives CAVGGEETQYF.

This clonotype was counted a few times. The chain joins TRBV7-9 to TRBJ2-3; 7 bases map to TRBD1. The CDR3 extends over 15 amino acids. V was pared by 5 bases and J by 2 bases, with 7 bases of the junction left unmatched. Germline values: CDR1 SEHNR, CDR2 FQNEAQ (reference sequence). The CDR3 bases are TGTGCCAGCAGCCCGTGGACAGGCTCCACAGATACGCAGTATTTT. Protein sequence: CASSPWTGSTDTQYF. Combining the CDR3 with reference TRBV7-9 and TRBJ2-3 gives the whole variable domain DTGVSQNPRHKITKRGQNVTFRCDPISEHNRLYWYRQTLGQGPEFLTYFQNEAQLEKSRLLSDRFSAERPKGSFSTLEIQRTEQGDSAMYLCASSPWTGSTDTQYFGPGTRLTVL.

This clonotype has more than one count but fewer than ten. The rearrangement links TRBV2 to TRBJ2-3; 7 bases line up with TRBD2. V was pared by 8 bases and J by 4 bases, with 12 bases of the junction left unmatched. Germline CDR1 reads SNHLY; CDR2 reads FYNNEI. The CDR3 has 15 amino acids. CDR3 DNA: TGTGCCAGCCGGATTGGTGGCGGGAGTGCAGATACGCAGTATTTT. This encodes CASRIGGGSADTQYF.

The table lists this clonotype with a few counts. The chain couples TRBV5-1 to TRBJ2-1; perhaps TRBD1 as D (6 bases). The CDR3 is 13 residues long. V was pared by 3 bases and J by 8 bases, with 12 bases between. Germline-derived CDR1 and CDR2 are SGHRS and YFSETQ. The CDR3 DNA is TGCGCCAGCAGCTCCCTTAAGGGGGATGAGCAGTTCTTC. Its protein is CASSSLKGDEQFF.

For the CDR3, the DNA is TGTGCCAGCACCCCGCCCCGGACTAGTACCCCAGATACGCAGTATTTT. Amino acid sequence: CASTPPRTSTPDTQYF. The chain uses TRBV7-8 and TRBJ2-3, with 7 positions matching TRBD2. CDR3 length: 16 amino acids. Germline CDR1 reads SGHVS; CDR2 reads FQNEAQ. Unmatched junction bases numbered 14, after V lost 7 bases and J lost 4 bases. Combining the CDR3 with reference TRBV7-8 and TRBJ2-3 gives the whole variable domain GAGVSQSPRYKVAKRGQDVALRCDPISGHVSLFWYQQALGQGPEFLTYFQNEAQLDKSGLPSDRFFAERPEGSVSTLKIQRTQQEDSAVYLCASTPPRTSTPDTQYFGPGTRLTVL.

The V and J genes are TRBV24-1 and TRBJ2-5; D perhaps matches TRBD2 (6 bases). Germline V gene sequence: CDR1 KGHDR, CDR2 SFDVKD. This CDR3 has 16 amino acids. Trimming took off 0 bases at V and 5 bases at J, with 15 bases between the two ends. The CDR3: CATSDLRGTSIETQYF. The DNA of the CDR3 is TGTGCCACCAGTGATTTGCGGGGGACCTCTATTGAGACCCAGTACTTC.

This chain joins TRBV25-1 and TRBJ1-1; the D is unclear. CDR1 is MGHDK and CDR2 is SYGVNS in the germline V gene. This CDR3 spans 14 amino acids. V shed 3 bases and J shed 3 bases, with 11 bases lying between them. The CDR3 loop is CASSEIRTDTEAFF. CDR3 DNA: TGTGCCAGCAGTGAGATCCGGACGGACACTGAAGCTTTCTTT.

This clonotype was detected many times. The chain combines TRBV7-9 with TRBJ2-5; 9 bases agree with TRBD2. Germline V gene data show CDR1 as SEHNR and CDR2 as FQNEAQ (reference sequence). CDR3 length: 16 residues. V shed 2 bases and J 1 base; nucleotides not matched to a gene: 5. CDR3 sequence reads: CASSLKAGGLQETQYF. CDR3 bases: TGTGCCAGCAGCTTAAAAGCGGGAGGCCTCCAAGAGACCCAGTACTTC.